Reported below is one T cell receptor beta chain. Its antigen is not known. This entry comes from a study of T cells expressing NK-cell markers. Whole-study context: CD3+CD56+NKG2C+, CD3+CD56+NKG2C- and CD3+CD56-NKG2C+ T cells, once sorted, supplied the TCR beta repertoires. Of eight sequenced donors, seven were HCMV-seropositive and one HCMV-seronegative. Broader study findings: The same clonotypes also predominated in the CD3+CD56-NKG2C+ fraction of a handful of donors.

TCRdb re-called the 5' RACE reads; every CDR3 protein appears as one record, without DNA. The sample's table shows roughly 160,000 distinct CDR3 sequences. The CDR3 runs to 13 residues. Germline assignment: CDR1 SGHNT and CDR2 YYREEE (reference sequence). This receptor was identified in a woman aged 18 to 75 in good health. The chain joins TRBV5-4 to TRBJ2-3. Input material: blood T cells: a sorted CD56 or NKG2C T cell subset, CD4+ or CD8+ T cells, or bulk PBMC T cells (not recorded which). CDR3 residues: CASSDVSTDTQYF.